Listed here are 10 T cell receptor beta chains from one sample, sequenced in a study of blood T cell repertoires in COVID-19. The assay was immunoSEQ multiplex PCR, and TCRdb's table has in-frame clones only and misses some. The data contain 100,000 or so clones, around 83% of them seen just once; the ten biggest clones take up 2% to 2.5%. Input material: peripheral blood. The receptors derive from a human donor in a cohort sampled during active COVID-19.

This chain joins TRBV3-1 (or the pseudogene TRBV3-2) and TRBJ1-2, with D perhaps matching TRBD1 (6 bases). Germline CDR1 reads LGHDT; CDR2 reads YNNKEL (reference sequence). CDR3 length equals 15 residues. The V end lost 5 bases, the J end lost 7 bases, and 20 bases lay between the germline ends. The CDR3 sequence is CASSKTDGQNSGYTF. As DNA, the CDR3 is TGTGCCAGCAGCAAAACGGATGGACAGAATTCTGGCTACACCTTC.

The chain joins TRBV5-6 to TRBJ1-4, with 7 nucleotides matching TRBD1. The trim removed 7 bases at V and 2 bases at J, leaving 14 bases unmatched. Germline values: CDR1 SGHDT, CDR2 YYEEEE. This CDR3 contains 17 residues. This CDR3 reads CASANLKGASTNEKLFF. CDR3 sequence (DNA): TGTGCCAGCGCCAATTTAAAGGGGGCTTCTACTAATGAAAAACTGTTTTTT.

The J gene is TRBJ1-3, the V gene TRBV9, with D unresolved. With 0 bases removed from V and 0 bases from J, the gap between germline ends came to 10 bases. Germline CDR1 SGDLS, CDR2 YYNGEE. CDR3 length equals 16 residues. CDR3 residues: CASSVAGQGSGNTIYF. DNA for the CDR3: TGTGCCAGCAGCGTAGCAGGCCAAGGCTCTGGAAACACCATATATTTT.

This clone turned up a few times. The chain is built from TRBV18 and TRBJ1-3; D not resolved. Germline-derived CDR1 and CDR2 are KGHSH and LQKENI. Trimming pared 3 bases from V and 0 bases from J, leaving 3 bases between. CDR3 size: 13 residues. CDR3 nucleotide sequence: TGTGCCAGCTCACCCAGCTCTGGAAACACCATATATTTT. Its protein is CASSPSSGNTIYF.

The genes are TRBV11-2 and TRBJ2-4; TRBD2 might be the D (6 bases). The ends were cut back, 0 bases at V and 6 bases at J, with 18 bases in the middle. The CDR3 runs to 17 residues. The V gene's germline CDR1 is SGHAT and CDR2 FQNNGV. As DNA, the CDR3 is TGTGCCAGCAGCTTAGATCAGACGGGAGTGTTTGGAAACATTCAGTACTTC. It yields the protein CASSLDQTGVFGNIQYF.

The rearrangement links TRBV11-3 to TRBJ2-1; 11 positions match TRBD2. Germline CDR1 and CDR2: SGHNT and YENEEA. The CDR3 totals 16 residues. The J segment lost 9 bases and the V segment lost 4 bases, leaving 11 bases of the junction unmatched. The CDR3 here is CASSSMSGLAGGEQFF. In DNA form, the CDR3 reads TGTGCCAGCAGCTCTATGAGCGGACTAGCGGGCGGTGAGCAGTTCTTC.

The V and J genes are TRBV7-2 and TRBJ2-7, with 7 bases matching TRBD2. Trimming took 3 bases from V and 7 from J; bases not matched to a gene: 3. The CDR3 is 12 amino acids. Germline V lookup: CDR1 SGHTA, CDR2 FQGNSA. This chain's CDR3 is CASSFMGGEQYF. In nucleotides, the CDR3 is TGTGCCAGCAGCTTTATGGGGGGGGAGCAGTACTTC.

The genes are TRBV6-5 and TRBJ2-5; maybe TRBD1 (6 bases). The germline CDR1 and CDR2 sequences are MNHEY and SVGAGI. This CDR3 is 14 amino acids long. The V end was cut by 2 bases, the J end by 2 bases, with 9 bases between. The CDR3 nucleotides are TGTGCCAGCAGTTACGCCGGGACACAAGAGACCCAGTACTTC. Its translation is CASSYAGTQETQYF.

The chain uses TRBV7-2 and TRBJ2-5; D not resolved. The CDR3 is made up of 13 amino acids. Trimming cost V 4 bases and J 2 bases, with 8 bases left between them. In germline, CDR1 is SGHTA, CDR2 FQGNSA. The chain's CDR3 is CASSSRRQETQYF. CDR3 DNA: TGTGCCAGCAGCTCGAGGAGACAAGAGACCCAGTACTTC. Based on the CDR3 plus reference TRBV7-2 and TRBJ2-5, the full variable domain is GAGVSQSPSNKVTEKGKDVELRCDPISGHTALYWYRQSLGQGLEFLIYFQGNSAPDKSGLPSDRFSAERTGGSVSTLTIQRTQQEDSAVYLCASSSRRQETQYFGPGTRLLVL.

The chain uses TRBV2 and TRBJ2-3, with D maybe TRBD2 (5 bases). The CDR3 spans 17 residues. The V gene's germline CDR1 is SNHLY and CDR2 FYNNEI. V was pared by 5 bases and J by 2 bases, with 20 bases between. As DNA, the CDR3 is TGTGCCAGCAGTCTAGGCCCTAGCAGCAGACTCACAGATACGCAGTATTTT. This translates into CASSLGPSSRLTDTQYF. Supplemented by reference TRBV2 and TRBJ2-3, the full variable domain reads EPEVTQTPSHQVTQMGQEVILRCVPISNHLYFYWYRQILGQKVEFLVSFYNNEISEKSEIFDDQFSVERPDGSNFTLKIRSTKLEDSAMYFCASSLGPSSRLTDTQYFGPGTRLTVL.